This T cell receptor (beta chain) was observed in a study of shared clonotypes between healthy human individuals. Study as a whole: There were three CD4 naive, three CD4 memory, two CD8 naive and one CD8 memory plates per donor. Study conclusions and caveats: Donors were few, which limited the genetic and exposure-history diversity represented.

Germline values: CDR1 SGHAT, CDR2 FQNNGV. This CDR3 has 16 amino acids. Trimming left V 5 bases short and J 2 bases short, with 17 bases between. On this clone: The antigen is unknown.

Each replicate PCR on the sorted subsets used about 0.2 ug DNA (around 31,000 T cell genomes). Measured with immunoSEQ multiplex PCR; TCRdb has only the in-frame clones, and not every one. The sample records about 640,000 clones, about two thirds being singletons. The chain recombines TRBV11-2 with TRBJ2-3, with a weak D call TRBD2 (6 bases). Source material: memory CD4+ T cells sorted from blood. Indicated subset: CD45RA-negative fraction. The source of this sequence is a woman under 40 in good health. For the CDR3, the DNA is TGTGCCAGCAGCAATGGGAGGCTAGGGCCCACAGATACGCAGTATTTT. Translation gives CASSNGRLGPTDTQYF. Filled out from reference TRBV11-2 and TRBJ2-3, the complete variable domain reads EAGVAQSPRYKIIEKRQSVAFWCNPISGHATLYWYQQILGQGPKLLIQFQNNGVVDDSQLPKDRFSAERLKGVDSTLKIQPAKLEDSAVYLCASSNGRLGPTDTQYFGPGTRLTVL.